This T cell receptor beta chain is from a study of CD8 T cells in Susac syndrome. RNA totalling roughly 0.45 to 1 ug underwent reverse transcription with random hexamers. In TCRdb, the immunoSEQ multiplex PCR reads were re-called with MiXCR into one record per CDR3 protein. This sample has 90,000 to 150,000 distinct CDR3 sequences, with more than 85% found just once. Germline CDR1 reads MGHDK; CDR2 reads SYGVNS. The CDR3 covers 15 residues. The J segment lost 7 bases and the V segment lost 2 bases, leaving 8 bases of the junction unmatched. The receptor's source is a human donor with multiple sclerosis. Input material: CD4+ T cells from PBMCs. The chain couples TRBV25-1 to TRBJ2-1, with 7 bases lining up with TRBD2. The CDR3 region has the DNA TGTGCCAGCAGTGAAATTGAGATGGGGGGGAATGAGCAGTTCTTC. It encodes CASSEIEMGGNEQFF.